A selection of T cell receptor beta chains follows, all from one sample in a study of identical twins. A single record per CDR3 protein comes from TCRdb applying MiXCR to the 5' RACE reads. The sample lists fewer than 250,000 distinct CDR3 sequences; 7% to 8.5% were seen once. The data were also submitted as part of a second study, on yellow fever vaccine responses in identical twins.

The sequencing input was CD8+ T cells sorted from blood. These receptor sequences come from a woman aged 18 to 35 in good health. Both conserved end residues are part of each CDR3. Fields, in order: V gene, D gene, clone size, J gene, CDR3 protein, CDR3 DNA. The D gene is left open where the match is weak. A clone size is listed for some rows: how often the clone was seen (once, few, many), or a class if it is expanded.

TRBV7-6	TRBD2	few	TRBJ2-3	CASSLGFLAGGSKDTQYF	TGTGCCAGCAGCTTAGGGTTTCTCGCGGGAGGGAGCAAAGATACGCAGTATTTT
TRBV5-6	NA	NA	TRBJ2-7	CASSRDGSYEQYF	TGTGCCAGCAGCCGGGACGGGTCCTACGAGCAGTACTTC
TRBV12-3/TRBV12-4	TRBD1	many	TRBJ2-7	CASRDRSYEQYF	TGTGCCAGCAGGGACAGGTCCTACGAGCAGTACTTC
TRBV5-5	NA	many	TRBJ2-7	CASSFDLSYEQYF	TGTGCCAGCAGCTTTGACCTTTCCTACGAGCAGTACTTC
TRBV5-5	NA	NA	TRBJ1-5	CASSPTPTEPQHF	TGTGCCAGCAGCCCTACACCGACGGAGCCCCAGCATTTT
TRBV12-3/TRBV12-4	TRBD2	few	TRBJ2-3	CASRGTSGVLDTQYF	TGTGCCAGCAGGGGGACTAGCGGGGTACTCGATACGCAGTATTTT
TRBV7-9	NA	many	TRBJ2-5	CASRGPYHSQETQYF	TGTGCCAGCAGGGGCCCTTACCATTCCCAAGAGACCCAGTACTTC
TRBV20-1	NA	NA	TRBJ2-1	CSAWDGGQGEQFF	TGCAGTGCCTGGGATGGCGGACAAGGTGAGCAGTTCTTC
TRBV3-1	TRBD2	NA	TRBJ2-1	CASSQGPWLAALMGEQIF	TGTGCCAGCAGCCAAGGGCCTTGGCTAGCGGCCCTTATGGGTGAGCAGATCTTC
TRBV18	NA	few	TRBJ2-7	CASSPPRTLAADEQYF	TGTGCCAGCTCACCACCAAGGACGCTAGCAGCCGACGAGCAGTACTTC
TRBV12-3/TRBV12-4	NA	many	TRBJ1-6	CASSFGAGLNSPLHF	TGTGCCAGCAGTTTCGGGGCAGGGTTGAACTCACCCCTCCACTTT
TRBV4-1	TRBD1	many	TRBJ1-1	CASSPGQGSGNTEAFF	TGCGCCAGCAGCCCGGGACAGGGGTCGGGAAACACTGAAGCTTTCTTT
TRBV20-1	NA	NA	TRBJ2-1	CSARDLGGLHEQFF	TGCAGTGCTAGAGACTTGGGGGGACTTCATGAGCAGTTCTTC
TRBV5-6	TRBD2	many	TRBJ2-2	CASSDGRYTGELFF	TGTGCCAGCAGCGACGGGAGGTACACCGGGGAGCTGTTTTTT
TRBV29-1	NA	many	TRBJ2-1	CSVEGLATRSYNEQFF	TGCAGCGTTGAAGGGCTAGCGACCCGCTCCTACAATGAGCAGTTCTTC
TRBV12-5	NA	NA	TRBJ2-1	CAISRGGEQFF	TGTGCTATTTCCCGAGGCGGTGAGCAGTTCTTC
TRBV7-8	NA	many	TRBJ2-1	CASSLDRPANEQFF	TGTGCCAGCAGCCTCGATCGCCCAGCCAATGAGCAGTTCTTC
TRBV18	NA	NA	TRBJ2-4	CASSPGKLGFGEDKNIQYF	TGTGCCAGCTCACCTGGTAAACTGGGCTTCGGAGAGGACAAAAACATTCAGTACTTC
TRBV7-6	TRBD2	few	TRBJ2-3	CASSLVGLAGGLSPTDTQYF	TGTGCCAGCAGCTTAGTTGGGCTAGCGGGAGGGCTCAGTCCCACAGATACGCAGTATTTT
TRBV12-3/TRBV12-4	NA	many	TRBJ1-2	CASSSARDGYTF	TGTGCCAGCAGTTCGGCCAGGGATGGCTACACCTTC
TRBV28	TRBD2	NA	TRBJ2-5	CASREGLAVQETQYF	TGTGCCAGCAGGGAGGGACTAGCGGTCCAAGAGACCCAGTACTTC
TRBV12-3/TRBV12-4	NA	few	TRBJ2-3	CASSRDSTDTQYF	TGTGCCAGCAGTAGGGACAGCACAGATACGCAGTATTTT
TRBV20-1	TRBD2	NA	TRBJ2-7	CSASQGTSGRYEQYF	TGCAGTGCTAGTCAAGGGACTAGCGGGAGGTACGAGCAGTACTTC
TRBV7-9	TRBD2	few	TRBJ2-7	CASSLGLAGGNEQYF	TGTGCCAGCAGCTTAGGGCTAGCGGGAGGGAACGAGCAGTACTTC
TRBV7-9	TRBD1	many	TRBJ1-2	CASSLGQGAYGYTF	TGTGCCAGCAGCTTGGGACAGGGGGCGTATGGCTACACCTTC
TRBV20-1	NA	few	TRBJ1-2	CSARDRRGVNYGYTF	TGCAGTGCTAGAGATCGACGTGGGGTTAACTATGGCTACACCTTC
TRBV24-1	NA	few	TRBJ1-5	CATSDTGNQPQHF	TGTGCCACCAGTGATACCGGCAATCAGCCCCAGCATTTT
TRBV15	NA	NA	TRBJ2-5	CATSRQGTQETQYF	TGTGCCACCAGCAGGCAGGGGACACAAGAGACCCAGTACTTC
TRBV15	NA	many	TRBJ2-3	CATSREPDWTSTDTQYF	TGTGCCACCAGCAGAGAGCCAGACTGGACCAGCACAGATACGCAGTATTTT
TRBV6-1	TRBD2	NA	TRBJ2-1	CASSPSGSEYNEQFF	TGTGCCAGCAGTCCTAGCGGGAGTGAGTACAATGAGCAGTTCTTC
TRBV15	TRBD2	few	TRBJ2-1	CATSPPLGTSGYNEQFF	TGTGCCACCAGCCCCCCCCTTGGGACTAGCGGCTACAATGAGCAGTTCTTC
TRBV27	NA	many	TRBJ2-4	CASRGLGVDIQYF	TGTGCCAGCAGAGGACTCGGGGTGGACATTCAGTACTTC
TRBV25-1	TRBD2	NA	TRBJ2-1	CASSGSGAYYEQFF	TGTGCCAGCAGTGGGAGCGGGGCATACTATGAGCAGTTCTTC
TRBV12-3/TRBV12-4	TRBD1	few	TRBJ1-2	CASSSGQVDDYGYTF	TGTGCCAGCAGTTCCGGACAGGTCGACGACTATGGCTACACCTTC
TRBV12-3/TRBV12-4	NA	many	TRBJ1-1	CASGPPGSTEAFF	TGTGCCAGCGGCCCTCCGGGTAGCACTGAAGCTTTCTTT
TRBV4-1	NA	many	TRBJ2-1	CASSLRVKVESYNEQFF	TGCGCCAGCAGTCTCAGGGTAAAAGTTGAATCCTACAATGAGCAGTTCTTC
TRBV11-2	NA	NA	TRBJ2-1	CASSLVAGGTYNEQFF	TGTGCCAGCAGCTTAGTTGCCGGGGGCACCTACAATGAGCAGTTCTTC
TRBV27	NA	NA	TRBJ1-6	CASSSRVESSYNSPLHF	TGTGCCAGCAGTTCCAGGGTCGAGAGCTCCTATAATTCACCCCTCCACTTT
TRBV20-1	TRBD2	few	TRBJ2-2	CSARDGSGGTGELFF	TGCAGTGCTAGAGATGGCAGCGGGGGTACCGGGGAGCTGTTTTTT
TRBV7-7	NA	few	TRBJ2-5	CASTTSRDITRETQYF	TGTGCCAGCACCACCTCCCGGGACATAACAAGGGAGACCCAGTACTTC
TRBV3-1	TRBD1	many	TRBJ1-4	CASSPIWTGPNEKLFF	TGTGCCAGCAGTCCGATTTGGACAGGTCCTAATGAAAAACTGTTTTTT
TRBV12-3/TRBV12-4	NA	many	TRBJ2-7	CASSPGTDTYEQYF	TGTGCCAGCAGCCCCGGGACGGACACCTACGAGCAGTACTTC
TRBV7-6	NA	NA	TRBJ1-1	CASSQRDTEAFF	TGTGCCAGCAGCCAAAGAGACACTGAAGCTTTCTTT
TRBV4-1	NA	many	TRBJ1-1	CASSQDRRQLEAFF	TGCGCCAGCAGCCAAGATAGGAGGCAGCTTGAAGCTTTCTTT
TRBV6-2/TRBV6-3	NA	few	TRBJ2-1	CASSSTGFEEVEQFF	TGTGCCAGCAGTTCCACAGGGTTTGAAGAGGTTGAGCAGTTCTTC
TRBV7-6	NA	NA	TRBJ2-7	CASSVTAGLYSYEQYF	TGTGCCAGCAGCGTCACCGCGGGGCTCTACTCCTACGAGCAGTACTTC
TRBV4-1	NA	many	TRBJ1-1	CASSREVNTEAFF	TGCGCCAGCAGCCGGGAGGTGAACACTGAAGCTTTCTTT
TRBV5-6	NA	few	TRBJ1-4	CASSPGVEEKLFF	TGTGCCAGCAGTCCCGGGGTGGAGGAAAAACTGTTTTTT
TRBV7-9	NA	few	TRBJ2-3	CASSRRPGDWDTQYF	TGTGCCAGCAGCCGTCGCCCGGGAGATTGGGATACGCAGTATTTT
TRBV3-1	NA	many	TRBJ1-1	CASGPNPPEAFF	TGTGCCAGCGGGCCTAACCCCCCTGAAGCTTTCTTT